This TCR beta chain was sequenced in a study of identical twins. Study observations and caveats: There was more out-of-frame TCR alpha sharing in monozygotic twins than models estimated. Carriage of fewer insertions was seen in abundant cord blood beta clonotypes, whereas memory repertoires showed none.

This CDR3 spans 13 amino acids. Germline V gene data show CDR1 as DFQATT and CDR2 as SNEGSKA (reference sequence). Deletions cut 3 bases from V and 4 bases from J, with 12 bases between. Everyone who gave samples was a healthy Caucasian. Turning to this clonotype: What it binds is unknown.

Each CDR3 protein gets one entry after TCRdb re-called the 5' RACE reads with MiXCR. The table shows nearly 900,000 distinct CDR3 sequences, with roughly an eighth occurring only once. These records were also assigned to another study, of yellow fever vaccine responses in identical twins. From that second work: Vaccine T cell responses of twins reportedly seemed partly convergent and partly personalized.

This sequence was found in a woman between 18 and 30 years old in good health. The rearrangement links TRBV20-1 to TRBJ1-1; D gene uncertain. The sample consisted of PBMCs. The CDR3 DNA follows: TGCAGTGCTAGTTTTGACCCGAGCACTGAAGCTTTCTTT. This encodes CSASFDPSTEAFF.